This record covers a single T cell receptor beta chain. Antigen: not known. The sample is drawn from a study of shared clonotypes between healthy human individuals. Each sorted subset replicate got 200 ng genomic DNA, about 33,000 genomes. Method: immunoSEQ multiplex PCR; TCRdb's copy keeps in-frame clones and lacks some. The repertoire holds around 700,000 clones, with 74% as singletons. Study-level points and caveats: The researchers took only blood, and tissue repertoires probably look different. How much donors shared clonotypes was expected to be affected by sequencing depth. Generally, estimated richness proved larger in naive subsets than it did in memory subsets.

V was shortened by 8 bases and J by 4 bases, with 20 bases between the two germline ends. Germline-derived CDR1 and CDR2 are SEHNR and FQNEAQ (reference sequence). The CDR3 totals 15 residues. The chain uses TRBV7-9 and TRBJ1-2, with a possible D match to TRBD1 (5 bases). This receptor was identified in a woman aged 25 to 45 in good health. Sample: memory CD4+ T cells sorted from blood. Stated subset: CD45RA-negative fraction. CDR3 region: CASFKTRGGTYGYTF. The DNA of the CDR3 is TGTGCCAGCTTTAAGACCCGGGGGGGGACCTATGGCTACACCTTC.